This TCR beta chain was identified in a study of chronic HIV infection and antiretroviral therapy (dated by TCRdb to the mid-2010s). According to the germline V gene (reference sequence), CDR1 reads LGHDT and CDR2 reads YNNKEL. Between the V and J ends, shortened by 5 bases and 6 bases respectively, the junction contains 8 bases. CDR3 length: 13 amino acids, cysteine to phenylalanine. Left in the record is the CDR3 DNA by itself, 39 bases read in frame from the first base. Preparation of the library involved 5' RACE. Instrument used: Illumina MiSeq. TCRdb reprocessing: public reads trimmed at Q25 with fastp, clones called with MiXCR, in-frame beta chains kept. Every entry covers one CDR3 protein and lists the most common genes and DNA from its rows. The sample table holds 45,000 to 55,000 distinct CDR3 sequences, of which about a fifth were seen once. Over 2.5% of the sample goes to the ten largest clones.

This clonotype was seen a few times. Which antigen it targets is not known. No per-base quality is available; no much larger clone lies one base away. The sample taken for sequencing was peripheral blood. This sequence originates from an adult who had HIV and had not received antiretroviral therapy, or was an uninfected healthy control (not recorded which). The sequence is built from TRBV3-1 and TRBJ1-6, with the D gene too uncertain to name. Read as DNA, the sequence is TGTGCCAGCAGCATTTCGGGTAATTCACCCCTCCACTTT. It specifies CASSISGNSPLHF.